This TCR beta chain was recovered during a study of blood T cell repertoires in COVID-19. Across the study: COVID-19 samples, acute and convalescent, were from the United States, Italy and Spain. Sources were T cells, B-cell-depleted T cells, or PBMCs; the material itself was cDNA or gDNA.

This clone was counted between two and nine times. Under the authors' procedure: Reference gene primer amplification in the assay estimated nucleated cell counts. Profiled with immunoSEQ multiplex PCR; TCRdb holds only in-frame clones, not every one. V and J calls and clone size follow that table, whereas D and trimming were derived from the DNA. Here the sample spans about 46,000 clones, approximately 80% being singletons. The germline CDR1 and CDR2 sequences are MNHEY and SVGAGI. This CDR3 has 15 residues. V shed 5 bases and J 3 bases; nucleotides not matched to a gene: 10. The sequencing sample was made of peripheral blood. The J gene is TRBJ2-7, the V gene TRBV6-5; 7 bases are a match to TRBD1. The sequence came from a man in his 60s with acute or convalescent COVID-19. This CDR3 reads CASSLLTGSNYEQYF. The CDR3 nucleotides are TGTGCCAGCAGTCTTTTGACAGGGAGCAACTACGAGCAGTACTTC.